A selection of T cell receptor beta chains follows, all from one sample in a study of T cells in Graves' hyperthyroidism and ophthalmopathy. A single record per CDR3 protein comes from TCRdb applying MiXCR to the multiplex PCR reads. Of about 96,000 distinct CDR3 sequences detected, over 50% appear once; the ten largest clones hold around 27%. The sequenced sample was blood. The source of these receptors is a middle-aged woman with Graves' hyperthyroidism. Both conserved end residues are part of each CDR3. D genes are given only for firm matches. Size values are once, few and many counts, or a class for expanded clones, and some rows have none.

J: TRBJ2-5; size: NA; D: NA; V: TRBV7-2; CDR3: CASSFVNTGLSETQYF; DNA: TGTGCCAGCAGCTTTGTCAACACCGGACTATCGGAGACCCAGTACTTC
J: TRBJ2-6; size: NA; D: TRBD1; V: TRBV6-1; CDR3: CASSGTGGLTF; DNA: TGTGCCAGCAGTGGGACAGGGGGCCTGACTTTC
J: TRBJ2-5; size: many; D: NA; V: TRBV7-9; CDR3: CASSLEPTRQETQYF; DNA: TGTGCCAGCAGCTTAGAACCTACCAGGCAAGAGACCCAGTACTTC
J: TRBJ1-5; size: NA; D: NA; V: TRBV20-1; CDR3: CSAYHPQRHSNQPQHF; DNA: TGCAGTGCTTATCACCCACAGCGACATAGCAATCAGCCCCAGCATTTT
J: TRBJ1-2; size: NA; D: NA; V: TRBV2; CDR3: CASKRPGVYGYTF; DNA: TGTGCCAGCAAGAGGCCGGGAGTCTATGGCTACACCTTC
J: TRBJ1-1; size: many; D: NA; V: TRBV7-2; CDR3: CASSPRINTEAFF; DNA: TGTGCCAGCAGCCCCCGGATAAACACTGAAGCTTTCTTT
J: TRBJ2-2; size: many; D: TRBD1; V: TRBV10-3; CDR3: CAISESWLGTENTGELFF; DNA: TGTGCCATCAGTGAGTCGTGGTTGGGGACAGAGAACACCGGGGAGCTGTTTTTT
J: TRBJ2-7; size: many; D: TRBD1; V: TRBV7-8; CDR3: CASSVGQLYEQYF; DNA: TGTGCCAGCAGCGTGGGACAGCTCTACGAGCAGTACTTC
J: TRBJ2-7; size: once; D: TRBD2; V: TRBV7-2; CDR3: CASSLWGLDYEQYF; DNA: TGTGCCAGCAGCTTATGGGGACTAGACTACGAGCAGTACTTC
J: TRBJ2-6; size: NA; D: NA; V: TRBV12-3/TRBV12-4; CDR3: CAIHGGSGANVPTF; DNA: TGTGCCATCCACGGGGGCTCTGGGGCCAACGTCCCGACTTTC
J: TRBJ2-6; size: NA; D: NA; V: TRBV10-3; CDR3: CAISGAGANVLTF; DNA: TGTGCCATCAGTGGTGCGGGGGCCAACGTCCTGACTTTC
J: TRBJ2-5; size: NA; D: NA; V: TRBV7-3; CDR3: CASSFTGGIGETQYF; DNA: TGTGCCAGCAGCTTTACGGGGGGCATTGGAGAGACCCAGTACTTC
J: TRBJ1-4; size: NA; D: NA; V: TRBV28; CDR3: CASSPPPGRIRGKLFF; DNA: TGTGCCAGCAGTCCTCCCCCAGGGAGGATTCGGGGAAAACTGTTTTTT
J: TRBJ1-2; size: many; D: NA; V: TRBV7-9; CDR3: CASSLVSSYYGYTF; DNA: TGTGCCAGCAGCTTAGTATCCAGCTACTATGGCTACACCTTC
J: TRBJ2-2; size: many; D: NA; V: TRBV6-5; CDR3: CASSYRSNTGELFF; DNA: TGTGCCAGCAGTTACCGGTCGAACACCGGGGAGCTGTTTTTT
J: TRBJ1-1; size: many; D: TRBD1; V: TRBV10-3; CDR3: CATGQGVNTEAFF; DNA: TGTGCCACTGGACAGGGCGTGAACACTGAAGCTTTCTTT